One sample yielded the 2 T cell receptor beta chains listed below, sequenced in a study of T cells expressing NK-cell markers. TCRdb reprocessed the 5' RACE reads and keeps a single row for each CDR3 protein, giving no DNA. The sample includes some 340,000 distinct CDR3 sequences. Sequences were obtained from blood T cells: a sorted CD56 or NKG2C T cell subset, CD4+ or CD8+ T cells, or bulk PBMC T cells (not recorded which). The receptors stem from a man aged 18 to 69 in good health.

V is TRBV7-9 and J is TRBJ2-3; absent DNA, TCRdb's TRBD2 call cannot be checked. The V gene's germline CDR1 is SEHNR and CDR2 FQNEAQ (reference sequence). This CDR3 contains 16 residues. This chain's CDR3 is CASSSGLAGGMVTQYF.

This chain joins TRBV15 and TRBJ2-7. CDR1 is LNHNV, CDR2 YYDKDF, per germline (reference sequence). The CDR3 sequence is 13 residues long. The CDR3 sequence is CAISEDGSYEQYF. The variable domain in full, with the rest retrieved from reference TRBV15 and TRBJ2-7, is DAMVIQNPRYQVTQFGKPVTLSCSQTLNHNVMYWYQQKSSQAPKLLFHYYDKDFNNEADTPDNFQSRRPNTSFCFLDIRSPGLGDTAMYLCAISEDGSYEQYFGPGTRLTVT.